A selection of T cell receptor beta chains follows, all from one sample in a study of T-cell reconstitution after alpha-beta-depleted transplantation in children. TCRdb re-called the PCR reads through MiXCR, storing one row per CDR3 protein. The data show about 540,000 distinct CDR3 sequences, around 16% seen once. The starting material was PBMCs from the stem cell graft donor, obtained from the stem cell graft. Receptors originate from a human donor who donated a stem cell graft to a child with acute lymphoblastic leukemia. The CDR3 runs from the conserved cysteine through the conserved F or W. Clone size is given for some rows only: seen once, a few or many times, or a class if the clone is expanded.

>-|TRBJ2-2|TRBV19
CASRRGQGANTGELFF
>-|TRBJ1-1|TRBV9
CASSGDREMNTEAFF
>-|TRBJ2-1|TRBV12-3/TRBV12-4
CASTYPSGRADNEQFF
>-|TRBJ1-1|TRBV5-5
CASSTGQTFMNTEAFF
>-|TRBJ2-7|TRBV20-1
CSGRTSASFEQYF
>few|TRBJ2-1|TRBV29-1
CSSEGWGQVYEQFF
>-|TRBJ2-3|TRBV6-5
CASSYSGPSPKYTQYF
>few|TRBJ2-7|TRBV5-1
CASSLLTGVPHEQYF
>few|TRBJ1-1|TRBV12-3/TRBV12-4
CASSLRVLNTEAFF
>few|TRBJ2-5|TRBV29-1
CSVGSGGQETQYF
>few|TRBJ2-5|TRBV5-6
CASSWQRVVAGSTQYF
>-|TRBJ1-1|TRBV25-1
CASSASQGPTEAFF
>few|TRBJ2-5|TRBV5-1
CASSFYRGGETQYF
>few|TRBJ2-7|TRBV18
CASSASSGARPYEQYF
>-|TRBJ2-1|TRBV12-3/TRBV12-4
CASSDPNREVGFDEQFF
>-|TRBJ2-5|TRBV6-5
CASSSGGRRAETQYF
>few|TRBJ1-5|TRBV18
CASSPVKQGVGGNQPQHF
>few|TRBJ1-2|TRBV12-3/TRBV12-4
CASSSSGVRYGYTF
>few|TRBJ1-5|TRBV20-1
CSARRDSNQPQHF
>-|TRBJ1-1|TRBV9
CASSDRQGSTEAFF
>-|TRBJ2-2|TRBV14
CASSLLQGNTGELFF
>-|TRBJ2-5|TRBV5-1
CASSPRDRGQETQYF
>many|TRBJ2-7|TRBV5-1
CASSFGTNYEQYF
>few|TRBJ2-7|TRBV7-9
CASSYTSGFLDEQYF
>few|TRBJ2-1|TRBV11-2
CASHPLYNEQFF